In this sample, the clone carrying this T cell receptor beta chain turned up a few times. The data derive from a study of T cells in Graves' hyperthyroidism and ophthalmopathy. RNA transcripts served as the template for amplifying TCR beta CDR3 regions. RT-PCR in the first round (using the HTBI primer set) targeted the TCR CDR3. MiXCR, run by TCRdb on the multiplex PCR reads, gives a single entry per CDR3 protein. The table records 550,000 to 650,000 distinct CDR3 sequences, 14% of them present only once. The source of this sequence is a woman in her forties with Graves' hyperthyroidism. Sequenced: blood.

This CDR3 is CASSQGSGVWIYNEQFF. CDR3 nucleotide sequence: TGTGCCAGCAGCCAAGGGAGCGGCGTTTGGATATACAATGAGCAGTTCTTC. The gene calls are TRBV3-1 and TRBJ2-1, with D tentatively TRBD2 (5 bases). Germline V CDR1 and CDR2: LGHDT, YNNKEL (reference sequence). CDR3 size: 17 residues. V was clipped by 1 base and J by 4 bases, with 17 bases between them.